Listed here are 8 T cell receptor beta chains from one sample, sequenced in a study of shared clonotypes between healthy human individuals. Generated by immunoSEQ multiplex PCR, the TCRdb table keeps only in-frame clones and is missing some. The sample contains about 520,000 clones, approximately 84% of which appear only once. Sequences were obtained from PBMCs. Source of these receptors: a woman in her thirties or forties in good health. Some clones in this sample may be carry-over from other donors' samples.

The chain joins TRBV18 to TRBJ2-2; D not resolved. The CDR3 is made up of 14 amino acids. V was trimmed by 1 base and J by 2 bases, leaving 5 bases between them. Germline CDR1 and CDR2: KGHSH and LQKENI. The CDR3 DNA reads TGTGCCAGCTCACCACGAGGCAACACCGGGGAGCTGTTTTTT. As protein: CASSPRGNTGELFF.

The gene calls are TRBV14 and TRBJ2-7; a weak D match, TRBD1 (6 bases). Trimming removed 4 bases at V and 1 base at J, with 11 bases between. This CDR3 region has 14 residues. Per the germline V gene, CDR1 is SGHDN and CDR2 is FVKESK. CDR3 DNA: TGTGCCAGCAGCCTCTACAGGGAGTCCTACGAGCAGTACTTC. This translates into CASSLYRESYEQYF. The full variable domain, its missing parts supplied by reference TRBV14 and TRBJ2-7, is EAGVTQFPSHSVIEKGQTVTLRCDPISGHDNLYWYRRVMGKEIKFLLHFVKESKQDESGMPNNRFLAERTGGTYSTLKVQPAELEDSGVYFCASSLYRESYEQYFGPGTRLTVT.

The J gene is TRBJ2-5, the V gene TRBV27; D gene unclear. The CDR3 sequence is 13 residues long. Trimming left V 6 bases short and J 1 base short, with 9 bases between. Germline V lookup: CDR1 MNHEY, CDR2 SMNVEV (reference sequence). The CDR3 protein is CASSHTRQETQYF. In DNA form, the CDR3 reads TGTGCCAGCAGCCATACGCGCCAAGAGACCCAGTACTTC.

The rearrangement joins TRBV7-8 to TRBJ2-1; D remains ambiguous. Trimming stripped 7 bases from V and 6 bases from J, with 19 bases between. The CDR3 length is 15 residues. Germline V gives CDR1 SGHVS, CDR2 FQNEAQ. The CDR3 is CASTNTRIGANEQFF. The CDR3 region has the DNA TGTGCCAGCACCAATACTCGTATCGGTGCCAATGAGCAGTTCTTC.

The chain employs TRBV5-1 and TRBJ1-2; no firm D call. Germline V gene sequence: CDR1 SGHRS, CDR2 YFSETQ. V lost 0 bases, J lost 6 bases, and 12 bases lay in between. The CDR3 extends over 14 amino acids. CDR3 residues: CASSLAQELNGYTF. CDR3 sequence (DNA): TGCGCCAGCAGCTTGGCCCAGGAGCTAAATGGCTACACCTTC.

In the case of this clone: This sequence may be a read error, since a much larger clone differs from it by one base. Since the CDR3 does not end with the conserved phenylalanine or tryptophan, this likely comes from a read error. The chain carries TRBV27 and TRBJ2-7; D is undetermined. The CDR3 is made up of 14 amino acids. Germline V gives CDR1 MNHEY, CDR2 SMNVEV (reference sequence). Trimming took 2 bases from V and 3 from J, leaving 11 bases between them. The CDR3: CASSLKQTDYEQYL. The CDR3 region has the DNA TGTGCCAGCAGTTTAAAACAGACCGACTACGAGCAGTACCTC.

This clone was observed once. A read error likely explains this, since a far larger clone differs by one base. This sample also contains other DNA sequences that code for the same CDR3. This chain joins TRBV10-3 and TRBJ1-1, with D possibly matching TRBD1 (6 bases). The CDR3 length is 15 residues. Germline V gene sequence: CDR1 ENHRY, CDR2 SYGVKD. The CDR3 bases are TGTGCCAGTATACAGGGTCGAGGATGGAACACCGAAGCTTTCTTT. This gives the protein CASIQGRGWNTEAFF.

The CDR3 region is CASSPTGGSNEKLFF. CDR3 in DNA: TGTGCCAGCAGCCCTACAGGGGGCTCTAATGAAAAACTGTTTTTT. This chain joins TRBV7-2 and TRBJ1-4, with TRBD1 identical over 9 bases. Unmatched junction bases numbered 4, after V lost 5 bases and J lost 3 bases. The CDR3 has 15 amino acids. The germline gives CDR1 SGHTA, CDR2 FQGNSA.